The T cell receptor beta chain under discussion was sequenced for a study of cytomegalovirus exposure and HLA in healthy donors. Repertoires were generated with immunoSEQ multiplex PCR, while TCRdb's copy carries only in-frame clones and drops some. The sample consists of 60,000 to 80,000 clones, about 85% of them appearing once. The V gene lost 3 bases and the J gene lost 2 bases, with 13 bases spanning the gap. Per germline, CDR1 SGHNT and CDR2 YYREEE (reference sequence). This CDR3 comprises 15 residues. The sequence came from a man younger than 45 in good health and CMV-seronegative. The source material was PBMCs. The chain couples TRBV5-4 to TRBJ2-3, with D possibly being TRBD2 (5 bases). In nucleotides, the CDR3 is TGTGCCAGCAGCTCACGACTAACTTACACAGATACGCAGTATTTT. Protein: CASSSRLTYTDTQYF.